This T cell receptor beta chain originates from a study of T cell responses to AZD1222 COVID-19 vaccine. Researchers grouped second doses given at about 4 or about 12 weeks into one pool. Assay used: immunoSEQ multiplex PCR; TCRdb lists only in-frame clones, some missing. Among about 21,000 clones, 84% were seen once, and the ten largest hold 16%. The length of the CDR3 is 14 residues. Germline trimming cut 0 bases from V and 8 bases from J; bases unmatched to any gene: 2. Looked up from germline, CDR1 is SGHTA and CDR2 is FQGNSA. Here the sequenced sample was peripheral blood, taken 28 days after the second AZD1222 dose. This sequence joins TRBV7-2 and TRBJ2-2; 8 bases align to TRBD2. This receptor was taken from an adult who received the AZD1222 COVID-19 vaccine. Here the CDR3 reads CASSLAREGGELFF. Here the CDR3 DNA reads TGTGCCAGCAGCTTAGCCCGGGAGGGGGGGGAGCTGTTTTTT.